The clone carrying this T cell receptor beta chain was seen more than once but under ten times. Its antigen is still unknown. This sample is part of a study of CD8+ T cells in alopecia areata. Trimming took 10 bases from V and 3 from J; bases not matched to a gene: 7. This CDR3 spans 13 amino acids. Germline loops: CDR1 MDHEN, CDR2 SYDVKM. Study results and caveats: Scalp specimens additionally yield sequences from normal skin's resident alphabeta T cells.

Reverse transcribed after extraction, RNA yielded cDNA as the sequencing template. Clones were read by immunoSEQ multiplex PCR, and TCRdb kept only the in-frame ones, dropping some. The sample has around 140,000 clones, around 50% seen once. Researchers took lesional scalp punch biopsies and peripheral blood from people who were alopecia areata patients. This TCR was sampled from a human donor with alopecia areata. Sequencing input: CD4+ T cells sorted from blood. The chain carries TRBV28 and TRBJ2-7; 9 nucleotides align to TRBD1. For the CDR3, the DNA is TGTGCCACCAACCGGGACAGGGTCTACGAGCAGTACTTC. Encoded protein: CATNRDRVYEQYF. The entire variable domain, with the rest obtained from reference TRBV28 and TRBJ2-7, is as follows: DVKVTQSSRYLVKRTGEKVFLECVQDMDHENMFWYRQDPGLGLRLIYFSYDVKMKEKGDIPEGYSVSREKKERFSLILESASTNQTSMYLCATNRDRVYEQYFGPGTRLTVT.